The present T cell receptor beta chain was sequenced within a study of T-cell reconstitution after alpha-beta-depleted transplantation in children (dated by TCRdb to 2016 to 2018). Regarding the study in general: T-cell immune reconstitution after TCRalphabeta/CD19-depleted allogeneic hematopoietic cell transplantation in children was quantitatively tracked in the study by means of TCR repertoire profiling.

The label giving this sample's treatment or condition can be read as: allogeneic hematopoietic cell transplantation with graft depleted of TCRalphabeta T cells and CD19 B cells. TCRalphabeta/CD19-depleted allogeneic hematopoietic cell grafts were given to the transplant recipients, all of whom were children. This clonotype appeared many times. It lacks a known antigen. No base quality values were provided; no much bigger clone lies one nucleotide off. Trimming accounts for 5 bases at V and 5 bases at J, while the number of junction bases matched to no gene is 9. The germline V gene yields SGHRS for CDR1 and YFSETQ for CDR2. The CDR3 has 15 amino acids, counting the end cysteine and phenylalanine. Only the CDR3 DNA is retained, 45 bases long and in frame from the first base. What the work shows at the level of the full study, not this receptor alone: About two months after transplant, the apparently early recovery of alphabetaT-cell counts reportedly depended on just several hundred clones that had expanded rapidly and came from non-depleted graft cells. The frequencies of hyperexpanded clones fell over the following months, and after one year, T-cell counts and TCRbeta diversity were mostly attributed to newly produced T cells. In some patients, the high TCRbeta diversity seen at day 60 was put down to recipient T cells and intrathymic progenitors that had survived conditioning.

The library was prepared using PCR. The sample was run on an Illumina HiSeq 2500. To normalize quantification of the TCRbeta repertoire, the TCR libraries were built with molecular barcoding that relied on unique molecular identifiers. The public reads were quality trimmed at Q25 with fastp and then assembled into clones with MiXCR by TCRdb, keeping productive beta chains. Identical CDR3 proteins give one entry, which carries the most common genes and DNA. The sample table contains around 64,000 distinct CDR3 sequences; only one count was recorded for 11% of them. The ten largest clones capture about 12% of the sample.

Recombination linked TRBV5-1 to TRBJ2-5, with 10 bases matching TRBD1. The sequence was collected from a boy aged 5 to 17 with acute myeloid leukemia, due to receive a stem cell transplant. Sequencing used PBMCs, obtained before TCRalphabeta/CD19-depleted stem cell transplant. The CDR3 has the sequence CASRLTGTGDETQYF. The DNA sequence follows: TGCGCCAGCAGATTGACCGGGACAGGGGACGAGACCCAGTACTTC. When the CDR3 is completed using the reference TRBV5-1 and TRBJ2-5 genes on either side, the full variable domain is KAGVTQTPRYLIKTRGQQVTLSCSPISGHRSVSWYQQTPGQGLQFLFEYFSETQRNKGNFPGRFSGRQFSNSRSEMNVSTLELGDSALYLCASRLTGTGDETQYFGPGTRLLVL.